The rows below give T cell receptor beta chains drawn from one sample of a study of CD8+CD57+ T cells in acquired aplastic anemia. Each CDR3 protein is one row after TCRdb ran MiXCR on the reads. The sample lists about 110,000 distinct CDR3 sequences; 50% to 65% were seen once. Sequenced input: sorted CD4+, CD8+, or CD8+CD57+ T cells (not recorded which) from PBMCs. Receptors were obtained from a human donor in good health, serving as a control. Both conserved end residues are part of each CDR3. D genes are given only for firm matches. Part of the rows lack a size; the others show once, few, many or a class for expanded clones.

cdr3_length	v_call	clone_size	j_call	d_call	cdr3_nt	cdr3_aa
16	TRBV27	NA	TRBJ2-3	NA	TGTGCCAGCAGTCGCTCGGCAGGGGAATTTACAGATACGCAGTATTTT	CASSRSAGEFTDTQYF
14	TRBV10-2	NA	TRBJ2-1	NA	TGCGCCAGCACCCTCCTTTCCTCCTACAATGAGCAGTTCTTC	CASTLLSSYNEQFF
14	TRBV2	few	TRBJ2-1	NA	TGTGCCAGCAAGGAGGGGGCCGCGTACAATGAGCAGTTCTTC	CASKEGAAYNEQFF
16	TRBV5-6	many	TRBJ1-2	TRBD1	TGTGCCAGCAGCTTGGGCGAGACAGGGTCTGGCTATGGCTACACCTTC	CASSLGETGSGYGYTF
15	TRBV2	NA	TRBJ1-2	NA	TGTGCCAGCAGCGAATCTCCCCATACAGTATATGGCTACACCTTC	CASSESPHTVYGYTF
16	TRBV5-1	NA	TRBJ2-2	NA	TGCGCCAGCAGCTTGAGGGGGACGGCGGGTACCGGGGAGCTGTTTTTT	CASSLRGTAGTGELFF
15	TRBV5-6	NA	TRBJ1-4	TRBD1	TGTGCCAGCAGCTTGCTGGGACAGGGGAATGAAAAACTGTTTTTT	CASSLLGQGNEKLFF
14	TRBV29-1	NA	TRBJ2-7	TRBD2	TGCAGCGTTGTTGTGAGCGGGAGGGTCTACGAGCAGTACTTC	CSVVVSGRVYEQYF
14	TRBV2	once	TRBJ2-2	TRBD2	TGTGCCAGCACCCGGGCGGGGGGCACCGGGGAGCTGTTTTTT	CASTRAGGTGELFF
12	TRBV19	NA	TRBJ2-5	NA	TGTGCCAGTAGTAAGGGGGTCGAGACCCAGTACTTC	CASSKGVETQYF
14	TRBV12-3/TRBV12-4	many	TRBJ2-2	NA	TGTGCGGAGCCCTACCCAGACCTTAGCGGGGAGCTGTTTTTT	CAEPYPDLSGELFF
17	TRBV27	few	TRBJ1-5	TRBD1	TGTGCCAGCAGTTTATTCCAGGGGGCGAGGTTTTATCAGCCCCAGCATTTT	CASSLFQGARFYQPQHF
17	TRBV5-1	NA	TRBJ2-2	NA	TGCGCCAGCAGCATGGACTGGGCCGGGTCCAACACCGGGGAGCTGTTTTTT	CASSMDWAGSNTGELFF
15	TRBV12-3/TRBV12-4	many	TRBJ1-3	NA	TGTGCCAGCAGTTTAAGGGGCCCACTAGACAACACCATATATTTT	CASSLRGPLDNTIYF
15	TRBV10-3	NA	TRBJ1-3	NA	TGTGCCATCAGTGAGTCAAGGGAAGCTGGAAACACCATATATTTT	CAISESREAGNTIYF
14	TRBV4-1	NA	TRBJ2-7	NA	TGCGCCAGCAGCCATGAAAGGGGCTTCTACGAGCAGTACTTC	CASSHERGFYEQYF
13	TRBV10-3	NA	TRBJ2-3	NA	TGTGCCATCAGTGAAGACAACACAGATACGCAGTATTTT	CAISEDNTDTQYF
13	TRBV3-1	many	TRBJ1-2	NA	TGTGCCAGCAGCCAGGGGATGAACTATGGCTACACCTTC	CASSQGMNYGYTF
15	TRBV7-6	NA	TRBJ2-5	NA	TGTGCCAGCAGCTTAGTTGGCGGGCAGGGAGAGACCCAGTACTTC	CASSLVGGQGETQYF
12	TRBV2	NA	TRBJ1-1	NA	TGTGCCAGCAGGCCCCGGGACACTGAAGCTTTCTTT	CASRPRDTEAFF
13	TRBV27	many	TRBJ1-1	NA	TGTGCCAGCAGCTATACAGTGAACACTGAAGCTTTCTTT	CASSYTVNTEAFF
15	TRBV25-1	few	TRBJ2-7	NA	TGTGCCGGCAGTGGGAGGGGCAGGGGGCCTGGAGAGCAGTACTTC	CAGSGRGRGPGEQYF
10	TRBV20-1	NA	TRBJ2-7	NA	TGCAGTGCTAGCGGCTACGAGCAGTACTTC	CSASGYEQYF
14	TRBV7-3	once	TRBJ1-2	NA	TGTGCCAGCTGCTCGCAGGGCACATACTATGGCTACACCTTC	CASCSQGTYYGYTF
16	TRBV6-6	many	TRBJ2-5	NA	TGTGCCAGCAGTTACTGGGTGGACGGTGAGCAAGAGACCCAGTACTTC	CASSYWVDGEQETQYF
15	TRBV20-1	NA	TRBJ1-4	NA	TGCAGTGCTAGAGATAACACAGGGAGAGTGGGAGAACTGTCTTTT	CSARDNTGRVGELSF
13	TRBV19	medium-sized	TRBJ2-7	NA	TGTGCCAGTAGTCAACAGGGGGGGGAAGAGCAGTACTTC	CASSQQGGEEQYF
14	TRBV15	NA	TRBJ2-4	NA	TGTGCCACCAGCACCAGAGTAGCCAAAAACATTCAGTACTTC	CATSTRVAKNIQYF
12	TRBV2	NA	TRBJ2-7	TRBD1	TGTGCCAGCAGTGGGGACAGGGTCGAGCAGTACTTC	CASSGDRVEQYF
11	TRBV4-3	many	TRBJ1-1	NA	TGCGCCAGCAGAGTTGGCAGTGCCTTTTTCTTT	CASRVGSAFFF
11	TRBV7-2	NA	TRBJ2-1	NA	TGTGCCAGCAGGGGGAACAATGAGCAGTTCTTC	CASRGNNEQFF
14	TRBV7-2	few	TRBJ1-2	TRBD1	TGTGCCAGCAGCCCGACAGGGTTTAACGATGGCTACACCTTC	CASSPTGFNDGYTF
19	TRBV11-2	many	TRBJ2-1	TRBD1	TGTGCCAGCAGCTTAGTTCCCCCGGGACAGGGGGTGGGCTACAATGAGCAGTTCTTC	CASSLVPPGQGVGYNEQFF
14	TRBV20-1	NA	TRBJ1-6	NA	TGCAGTGCTAGAGCTGGAGTGAATAATTCACCCCTCCACTTT	CSARAGVNNSPLHF
14	TRBV15	NA	TRBJ1-5	NA	TGTGCCACCAGCAAGCAAGGAAGCAATCAGCCCCAGCATTTT	CATSKQGSNQPQHF
16	TRBV2	NA	TRBJ2-6	TRBD2	TGTGCCACCCCCCGCCGGGGGGGCTCTGGGGCCAACGTCCTGACTTTC	CATPRRGGSGANVLTF
13	TRBV10-3	NA	TRBJ2-7	NA	TGTGCCATCAGTGAGCCCCGCTCCTACGAGCAGTACTTC	CAISEPRSYEQYF
15	TRBV19	once	TRBJ2-6	NA	TGTGCCAGTAGTATCGAGCTCTCTGGGGCCAACGTCCTGACTTTC	CASSIELSGANVLTF
14	TRBV15	NA	TRBJ2-3	NA	TGTGCCACCAGCAGTAGGCGTCAAACAGATACGCAGTATTTT	CATSSRRQTDTQYF
14	TRBV7-6	many	TRBJ2-7	NA	TGTGCCAGCAGCTTAAGCGGTTATAACAACGAGCAGTACTTC	CASSLSGYNNEQYF
12	TRBV12-3/TRBV12-4	NA	TRBJ2-2	NA	TGTGCCAGCAGCACAGGTACCGGGGAGCTGTTTTTT	CASSTGTGELFF
14	TRBV2	NA	TRBJ1-4	NA	TGTGCCAGCAGTTACCACAGGGATGAGGAAAAACTGTTTTTT	CASSYHRDEEKLFF
14	TRBV19	many	TRBJ1-6	NA	TGTGCCAGTACCCCTGGGGCGGAAAGTTCACCCCTCCACTTT	CASTPGAESSPLHF
16	TRBV11-3	many	TRBJ2-7	TRBD1	TGTGCCAGCAGCCCACACTCCGGGACAGGGAATCGCGAGCAGTACTTC	CASSPHSGTGNREQYF
12	TRBV24-1	few	TRBJ2-7	NA	TGTGCCACCAGTCATCAGACCTACGAGCAGTACTTC	CATSHQTYEQYF
12	TRBV20-1	NA	TRBJ1-2	NA	TGCAGTGCTAGTGGGACTAACTATGGCTACACCTTC	CSASGTNYGYTF